Here is one T cell receptor beta chain with its context. A few counts support this clonotype. The antigen it recognizes is unknown. The input lacks base qualities; no much larger clone sits a single base away. V is reduced by 0 bases and J by 3 bases, leaving a spacing of 12 bases between them. From its cysteine to its phenylalanine, the CDR3 spans 15 amino acids. Only the CDR3 part of the read is kept: 45 bases, read in frame from the first base. Reading the germline V gene gives CDR1 SGHRS and CDR2 YFSETQ. This record comes from a study of CD8 T cells in ankylosing spondylitis (dated by TCRdb to about 2017). Looking at the study overall: T cell receptor beta repertoires were profiled in healthy donors and ankylosing spondylitis patients so that disease-linked TCR variants could be found. In total, the full study cohort was made up of some 100 healthy donors and approximately 27 ankylosing spondylitis patients. Peripheral blood was sampled, and synovial fluid was also collected from ankylosing spondylitis patients. What the research found in general, with its limitations: A TCR beta motif made up of eight or nine highly homologous amino acid variants appeared to be characteristic of blood from ankylosing spondylitis patients. The disease-linked clones showed a CD8+ phenotype and occurred at relatively low frequencies in peripheral blood. According to the report, matched synovial fluid samples from ankylosing spondylitis patients were significantly enriched for the disease-linked clones. Some motif variants had previously been reported in the synovial fluid and blood of reactive arthritis patients, which suggests shared mechanisms of disease initiation.

The instrument was an Illumina HiSeq 2500. Quantitative 5'-RACE with molecular barcodes was the method used to prepare the TCR beta libraries. On the study's bioinformatics: Disease-linked TCR variants were identified with a new computational method built on a probabilistic model of VDJ rearrangement. TCRdb cleaned the public reads at Q25 with fastp, built clones with MiXCR and kept in-frame beta chains. A single entry per CDR3 protein holds the most common genes and DNA from its merged rows. For this entry, the V and J calls and clone size follow TCRdb and not the study's own pipeline. For this sample there are about 330,000 distinct CDR3 sequences; roughly 8% appear just once. The ten biggest clones cover about 14% of the sample.

This receptor was taken from a male donor with ankylosing spondylitis. Sequences were obtained from blood, either unsorted or a sorted T cell fraction (not recorded which). The chain uses TRBV5-1 and TRBJ1-1, with no confidently assigned D gene. The CDR3 reads as follows: CASSLVWGGDTEAFF. The DNA sequence is as follows: TGCGCCAGCAGCTTGGTTTGGGGTGGCGACACTGAAGCTTTCTTT.